This T cell receptor (beta chain) stems from a study of T cells after somatic rescue of genetic block (dated by TCRdb to about 2020). Background on the whole study: What the study looked at was long-term robustness, specifically in a T-cell system that came about through somatic rescue of a genetic block in T-cell development.

The library relied on the immunoSEQ multiplex PCR assay. TCRdb mirrors the immuneACCESS table, restricted to in-frame sequences. Some clones are absent from its copies; in checked studies, under half trace to an unresolved V gene, and the reason for the others is unknown. Present in this sample are more than 14,000 clones, 65% to 75% of which were seen just once. Around 14% of the sample lies in the top ten. About this clone itself: It lacks a known antigen. It has no much larger one-base neighbor in the sample; base qualities were not kept.

CDR1 MNHEY and CDR2 SMNVEV are derived from the germline V gene (reference sequence). The CDR3 sequence holds 14 residues, the cysteine and phenylalanine included. The read is trimmed to its CDR3 DNA, 42 bases read in frame from base 1. Germline trimming amounts to 5 bases on V and 8 bases on J, with 8 as the count of junction bases outside the gene matches. The source of this sequence is a boy aged 5-17 years. The sequence joins TRBV27 to TRBJ1-5, and TRBD1 aligns with 8 junction nucleotides. Material for sequencing was peripheral blood mononuclear cells (PBMCs). CDR3 region: CASSPRDRREPQHF. DNA sequence: TGTGCCAGCAGTCCCCGGGACAGGAGGGAGCCCCAGCATTTT.